The 13 T cell receptor beta chains reported below all come from one sample, sequenced in a study of CD8 T cells in Susac syndrome. The RNA input was roughly 0.45 to 1 ug, and it was reverse transcribed with random hexamers. From the immunoSEQ multiplex PCR reads, TCRdb called clonotypes with MiXCR, one entry per CDR3 protein. This sample has under 25,000 distinct CDR3 sequences, with just under 95% found just once. Specimen: CD8+ T cells from PBMCs. The receptors stem from a human donor in good health.

The rearrangement joins TRBV4-3 to TRBJ1-4; maybe TRBD1 (6 bases). In germline, CDR1 is LGHNA, CDR2 YSLEER. Trimming took off 4 bases at V and 7 bases at J, with 22 bases between the two ends. CDR3 size: 17 residues. For the CDR3, the DNA is TGCGCCAGCAGCCTCAGCTTTACGGGACACGGGACTGAAAAACTGTTTTTT. Translation gives CASSLSFTGHGTEKLFF.

The chain joins TRBV7-9 to TRBJ2-5; 7 nucleotides line up with TRBD1. J lost 1 base, V lost 5 bases, and 10 bases had no gene match. CDR3 length: 16 residues. The V gene's germline CDR1 is SEHNR and CDR2 FQNEAQ (reference sequence). The CDR3 protein is CASSAYRGLLQETQYF. Here the CDR3 DNA reads TGTGCCAGCAGCGCATACAGGGGTTTGCTCCAAGAGACCCAGTACTTC.

This sequence joins TRBV12-3 or TRBV12-4 and TRBJ2-7, with no clear D. CDR3 length: 11 residues. The V end lost 6 bases, the J end lost 4 bases, and 7 bases lay between the germline ends. The CDR3 reads CASSDAYEQYF. As DNA, the CDR3 is TGTGCCAGCAGCGACGCATACGAGCAGTACTTC.

This clonotype was seen a few times. This chain joins TRBV4-3 and TRBJ2-7, with 11 positions matching TRBD2. The CDR3 runs to 18 residues. V trimming: 1 base; J trimming: 0 bases; junction bases outside the gene matches: 8. Germline V gene lookup returns CDR1 LGHNA and CDR2 YSLEER. The CDR3 DNA follows: TGCGCCAGCAGCCAAGGCGCCGCGGGACTAGCGGACTCCTACGAGCAGTACTTC. Protein sequence: CASSQGAAGLADSYEQYF.

This chain joins TRBV29-1 and TRBJ1-2; D remains ambiguous. The CDR3 is 12 amino acids. Germline lookup yields CDR1 SQVTM and CDR2 ANQGSEA. The ends were cut back, 3 bases at V and 4 bases at J, with 9 bases in the middle. The CDR3 nucleotides read TGCAGCGTTGACGGCGGATTCTATGGCTACACCTTC. Its protein is CSVDGGFYGYTF.

The V call is TRBV7-7, the J call TRBJ2-1; 9 positions agree with TRBD2. Trimming at V came to 1 base and at J to 7 bases, leaving 8 bases not matched to a gene. Germline CDR1 is SSHAT and CDR2 is FNYEAQ (reference sequence). This CDR3 is 16 amino acids long. The CDR3 coding sequence is TGTGCCAGCAGCTTAGAGGTAGCGGGGGCGGGGAATGAGCAGTTCTTC. Translated, it gives CASSLEVAGAGNEQFF.

This sequence joins TRBV12-5 and TRBJ1-3, with 9 bases that match TRBD1. Germline lookup yields CDR1 LGHNT and CDR2 FRNRAP. The length of the CDR3 is 19 residues. Trimming removed 2 bases from V and 0 bases from J; junction bases left unmatched: 11. CDR3 in amino acids: CASGLLGQGLILSGNTIYF. The CDR3 DNA is TGTGCTAGTGGTTTGCTCGGACAGGGGCTAATCCTCTCTGGAAACACCATATATTTT.

This rearrangement joins TRBV4-3 to TRBJ2-2; tentative D call: TRBD1 (6 bases). This CDR3 has 15 amino acids. V was clipped by 0 bases and J by 6 bases, with 11 bases between them. CDR1 is LGHNA, CDR2 YSLEER, per germline. CDR3 DNA sequence: TGCGCCAGCAGCCAAGATTACAGGGAAGCCGGGGAGCTGTTTTTT. Its translation is CASSQDYREAGELFF.

Worth noting for this clonotype: Germline is not matched at one junction end, which may reflect a read error. V usage is TRBV6-1 and J usage is TRBJ1-6, with D possibly TRBD1 on 6 matching bases. Germline values: CDR1 MNHNS, CDR2 SASEGT. This CDR3 has 15 residues. In DNA, the CDR3 is TGTGCCAGCAGGGAAGACAGGCTCGGTAATTCACCCCTCCACTTT. It translates to CASREDRLGNSPLHF.

About this clonotype itself: At one of its ends the junction is not consistent with the germline gene, which may arise from a read error. The chain couples TRBV2 to TRBJ1-1, with a weak D call TRBD1 (6 bases). Germline CDR1 is SNHLY and CDR2 is FYNNEI. The length of the CDR3 is 14 residues. The CDR3 DNA follows: TGTGCCAGCCCCCCGGAGCCCGGGGACACTGAAGCCTTCTTT. Translation: CASPPEPGDTEAFF.

The CDR3 loop reads CASGTSYEQYF. The CDR3 region has the DNA TGTGCCAGTGGGACCTCCTACGAGCAGTACTTC. V usage is TRBV9 and J usage is TRBJ2-7, with D perhaps given as TRBD1 or TRBD2 (5 bases each). The length of the CDR3 is 11 residues. Germline CDR1 is SGDLS and CDR2 is YYNGEE. The V and J ends lost 8 bases and 0 bases respectively, with 6 bases between them.

J is TRBJ2-2 and V is TRBV20-1; 9 bases are a match to TRBD1. With 5 bases clipped from V and 1 base from J, the junction kept 8 bases outside the gene matches. This CDR3 is built from 16 residues. Germline V gives CDR1 DFQATT, CDR2 SNEGSKA (reference sequence). The CDR3 loop reads CSAQTGTGMNTGELFF. The CDR3 nucleotides read TGCAGTGCTCAAACCGGGACAGGGATGAACACCGGGGAGCTGTTTTTT.

A remark on this clonotype: Germline is not matched at one junction end, which may reflect a read error. The chain is built from TRBV6-1 and TRBJ1-3, with unresolved D. Per the germline V gene, CDR1 is MNHNS and CDR2 is SASEGT. The CDR3 has 15 amino acids. The CDR3 sequence: CASSEGRSSENTIYF. Here the CDR3 DNA reads TGTGCCAGCAGTGAGGGTAGGAGCTCTGAAAACACCATATATTTT.